Listed below are T cell receptor beta chains from one sample, sequenced in a study of CD8 T cells in ankylosing spondylitis. TCRdb analysed the 5' RACE reads with MiXCR anew, one entry per CDR3 protein. The sample yields tens of thousands of distinct CDR3 sequences, 7.2% seen once. The sequencing sample was made of blood, either unsorted or a sorted T cell fraction (not recorded which). Receptor source: a male donor with ankylosing spondylitis or in good health (not recorded which). CDR3s include the opening cysteine and the closing phenylalanine or tryptophan. A D gene is named only where the DNA matches it firmly. The size entry is marked missing in some rows and otherwise reads once, few, many or a size class.

J gene	D gene	V gene	clone size	CDR3 protein	CDR3 DNA
TRBJ2-5	.	TRBV24-1	many	CATSDGETQYF	TGTGCCACCAGTGATGGAGAGACCCAGTACTTC
TRBJ2-5	.	TRBV23-1	many	CASSQSEGVFVLPETQYF	TGCGCCAGCAGTCAATCCGAAGGGGTTTTTGTTCTTCCGGAGACCCAGTACTTC
TRBJ1-5	.	TRBV6-1	many	CASGTGNGQPQHF	TGTGCCAGCGGTACAGGGAACGGTCAGCCCCAGCATTTT
TRBJ1-1	TRBD1	TRBV20-1	many	CSAYPGGSSEAFF	TGCAGTGCTTACCCAGGGGGTTCCTCTGAAGCTTTCTTT
TRBJ2-1	.	TRBV6-5	many	CASRNIYNEQFF	TGTGCCAGCAGAAACATTTACAATGAGCAGTTCTTC
TRBJ2-7	TRBD2	TRBV29-1	.	CSVTKGLADSGEQYF	TGCAGCGTCACCAAAGGACTAGCGGATAGCGGCGAGCAGTACTTC
TRBJ1-5	.	TRBV4-1	many	CASSQGEGSYQPQHF	TGCGCCAGCAGCCAAGGAGAGGGCAGCTATCAGCCCCAGCATTTT
TRBJ2-7	.	TRBV7-2	many	CASSFRMGSYEQYF	TGTGCCAGCAGCTTTCGCATGGGGTCCTACGAGCAGTACTTC
TRBJ2-7	TRBD2	TRBV29-1	medium-sized	CSVEVEASGYEQYF	TGCAGCGTTGAAGTCGAAGCTAGCGGATACGAGCAGTACTTC
TRBJ2-2	.	TRBV29-1	many	CSAEKDAGELFF	TGCAGCGCCGAGAAGGATGCCGGGGAGCTGTTTTTT
TRBJ2-7	.	TRBV4-1	many	CASSRTGGVSYEQYF	TGCGCCAGCAGCCGAACTGGCGGGGTCTCCTACGAGCAGTACTTC
TRBJ2-2	TRBD2	TRBV7-8	many	CASSFRPGLAGLFGGELFF	TGTGCCAGCAGCTTCCGCCCTGGACTAGCGGGTTTATTCGGCGGGGAGCTGTTTTTT
TRBJ2-1	TRBD2	TRBV29-1	many	CSVRPPPLLAGGPSEQFF	TGCAGCGTTCGGCCCCCCCCCCTCCTAGCGGGAGGGCCCAGTGAGCAGTTCTTC
TRBJ2-1	.	TRBV27	many	CASRPALGGSNNEQFF	TGTGCCAGCAGGCCAGCTCTGGGCGGATCGAACAATGAGCAGTTCTTC